The next 8 T cell receptor beta chains were all read from a single sample in a study of T cell repertoires in cytomegalovirus infection. Antigens for these TCRs are unknown. TCRdb fed the reads into MiXCR, producing one record per CDR3 protein. The sample consists of 900,000 to 950,000 distinct CDR3 sequences, about 33% of them appearing once. The starting material was cultured CD8+ T cells from PBMCs, obtained from culture after CMV antigen stimulation. The receptors were gathered from a human donor in good health (CMV status not recorded). Some clones in this sample may be carry-over from other donors' samples.

The chain is built from TRBV25-1 and TRBJ2-7, with D possibly TRBD1 on 5 matching bases. Germline V gene lookup returns CDR1 MGHDK and CDR2 SYGVNS. Trimming cost V 1 base and J 6 bases, with 13 bases left between them. CDR3 length: 14 amino acids. In DNA, the CDR3 is TGTGCCAGCAGTGAATCGGACACGGAAACCGAGCAGTACTTC. This encodes CASSESDTETEQYF.

The chain links TRBV19 to TRBJ1-2, with a tentative D call TRBD1 (6 bases). Between the trimmed V and J ends, which lost 5 bases and 6 bases, there was a span of 22 bases. Germline-derived CDR1 and CDR2 are LNHDA and SQIVND (reference sequence). CDR3 length: 16 amino acids. CDR3 amino acids: CASSPGAEPAGDGYTF. The CDR3, as DNA: TGTGCCAGTAGTCCCGGGGCGGAACCGGCAGGGGATGGCTACACCTTC.

DNA of the CDR3: TGCGCCAGCAGCCCCCTTGGGGACGGATACGAGCAGTACGTC. This gives the protein CASSPLGDGYEQYV. This chain joins TRBV4-1 and TRBJ2-7; TRBD1 or TRBD2 may be the D gene (5 bases each). The CDR3 sequence is 14 residues long. CDR1 and CDR2 (germline): MGHRA, YSYEKL. V lost 4 bases and J 4 bases, leaving 14 bases between the germline ends.

This clonotype was detected ten times or more. The V and J genes are TRBV7-2 and TRBJ1-5; 12 nucleotides agree with TRBD1. J lost 7 bases, V lost 5 bases, and 3 bases had no gene match. The germline V gene has CDR1 SGHTA and CDR2 FQGNSA. The CDR3 consists of 14 residues. This CDR3 reads CASSVGQGAQPQHF. In nucleotides, the CDR3 is TGTGCCAGCAGCGTGGGACAGGGGGCACAGCCCCAGCATTTT.

V usage is TRBV12-3 or TRBV12-4 and J usage is TRBJ2-7; perhaps D is TRBD1 or TRBD2 (5 bases each). CDR3 size: 14 residues. Trimming left V 3 bases short and J 4 bases short, with 13 bases between. The CDR3 nucleotides are TGTGCCAGCAGTTTTGAGAGGGGCGGGTACGAGCAGTACTTC. Translation gives CASSFERGGYEQYF.

The V and J genes are TRBV7-6 and TRBJ1-5, with 7 bases that match TRBD1. Germline CDR1 and CDR2: SGHVS and FNYEAQ. This CDR3 is 17 amino acids long. V lost 4 bases and J lost 6; bases outside the gene matches: 15. In DNA form, the CDR3 reads TGTGCCAGCAGCTCTGGGTTCCGCCAGGGGGACCGTCAGCCCCAGCATTTT. It yields the protein CASSSGFRQGDRQPQHF.

The J gene is TRBJ2-5, the V gene TRBV9; possibly TRBD1 or TRBD2 for D (7 bases each). The CDR3 is made up of 16 amino acids. V lost 0 bases and J lost 1, with 13 bases in between. CDR1 and CDR2 from the germline V gene are SGDLS and YYNGEE. The CDR3 DNA follows: TGTGCCAGCAGCGTAGGTCGCAGGGGGGGCCAAGAGACCCAGTACTTC. This codes for CASSVGRRGGQETQYF.

This clonotype occurred a few times. The rearrangement uses TRBV6-2 or TRBV6-3 and TRBJ1-2, with 7 bases aligning to TRBD1. J was trimmed by 3 bases and V by 6 bases; bases with no gene match: 7. Germline CDR1 is MNHEY and CDR2 is SVGEGT. This CDR3 comprises 14 residues. The CDR3: CASRSDREYYGYTF. The DNA of the CDR3 is TGTGCCAGCAGATCCGACAGGGAATACTATGGCTACACCTTC.